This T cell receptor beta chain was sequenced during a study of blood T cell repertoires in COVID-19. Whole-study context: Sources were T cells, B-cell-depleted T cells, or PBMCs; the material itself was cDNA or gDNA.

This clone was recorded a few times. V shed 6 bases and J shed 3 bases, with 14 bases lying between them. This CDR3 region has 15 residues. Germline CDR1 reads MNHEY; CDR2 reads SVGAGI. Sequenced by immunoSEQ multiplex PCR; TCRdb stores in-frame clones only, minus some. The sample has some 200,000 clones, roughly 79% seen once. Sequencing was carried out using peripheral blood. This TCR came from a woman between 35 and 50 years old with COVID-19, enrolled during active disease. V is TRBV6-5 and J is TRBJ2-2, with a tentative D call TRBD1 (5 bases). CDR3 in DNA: TGTGCCAGCAGCCGATATGTCAGGGACACCGGGGAGCTGTTTTTT. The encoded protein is CASSRYVRDTGELFF.